The 21 T cell receptor beta chains in this list originate from one sample, sequenced in a study of cytomegalovirus exposure and HLA in healthy donors. Profiling relied on immunoSEQ multiplex PCR, and the TCRdb table lists in-frame clones only, not all of them. Among about 190,000 clones listed, around 88% were seen once. Input material: PBMCs. The receptors here all came from a woman in her late teens or twenties in good health and CMV-seronegative.

This clone was recorded many times. CDR3 coding DNA: TGTGCCAGCAGTGAAGGAGATACCGGGGAGCTGTTTTTT. It codes for CASSEGDTGELFF. This chain links TRBV6-1 with TRBJ2-2; D is ambiguous. The V and J ends lost 1 base and 5 bases respectively, with 5 bases between them. Germline V gives CDR1 MNHNS, CDR2 SASEGT. The CDR3 length is 13 residues.

This chain's CDR3 is CASSLVSSNYGYTF. The CDR3 DNA sequence: TGTGCCAGCAGCTTGGTCAGTTCTAACTATGGCTACACCTTC. The chain couples TRBV5-6 to TRBJ1-2; the D is unclear. The germline gives CDR1 SGHDT, CDR2 YYEEEE. The length of the CDR3 is 14 residues. V gave up 0 bases and J gave up 0 bases, with 6 bases separating them.

This rearrangement joins TRBV30 to TRBJ1-4, with TRBD1 matching 9 bases. V trimming: 2 bases; J trimming: 7 bases; junction bases outside the gene matches: 11. CDR1 and CDR2 from the germline V gene are GTSNPN and SVGIG (reference sequence). The CDR3 extends over 16 amino acids. In nucleotides, the CDR3 is TGTGCCTGGAGTTTTAACCCTGGGACAGGGATTGAAAAACTGTTTTTT. The encoded protein is CAWSFNPGTGIEKLFF. Based on the CDR3 plus reference TRBV30 and TRBJ1-4, the full variable domain is SQTIHQWPATLVQPVGSPLSLECTVEGTSNPNLYWYRQAAGRGLQLLFYSVGIGQISSEVPQNLSASRPQDRQFILSSKKLLLSDSGFYLCAWSFNPGTGIEKLFFGSGTQLSVL.

The V gene is TRBV11-2, the J gene TRBJ1-1, with TRBD1 matching over 9 bases. This CDR3 is 14 amino acids long. CDR1 and CDR2 from the germline V gene are SGHAT and FQNNGV. V was pared by 8 bases and J by 5 bases, with 9 bases of the junction left unmatched. The chain's CDR3 is CASGEQGALTEAFF. In DNA, the CDR3 is TGTGCCAGCGGCGAACAGGGGGCGCTTACTGAAGCTTTCTTT. Full variable domain (missing parts from reference TRBV11-2 and TRBJ1-1): EAGVAQSPRYKIIEKRQSVAFWCNPISGHATLYWYQQILGQGPKLLIQFQNNGVVDDSQLPKDRFSAERLKGVDSTLKIQPAKLEDSAVYLCASGEQGALTEAFFGQGTRLTVV.

V and J are TRBV30 and TRBJ1-1, with a possible D match to TRBD1 (5 bases). Between the trimmed V and J ends, which lost 2 bases and 4 bases, there was a span of 8 bases. The CDR3 sequence is 12 residues long. Germline-derived CDR1 and CDR2 are GTSNPN and SVGIG (reference sequence). The CDR3 protein is CAWSLGVTEAFF. CDR3 sequence (DNA): TGTGCCTGGAGTCTAGGGGTCACTGAAGCTTTCTTT.

The chain carries TRBV9 and TRBJ1-2; D might be TRBD1 (5 bases). The CDR3 length is 15 residues. Trimming took off 2 bases at V and 4 bases at J, with 15 bases between the two ends. Germline V CDR1 and CDR2: SGDLS, YYNGEE. The CDR3: CASSVSGGVTYGYTF. The CDR3 coding sequence is TGTGCCAGCAGCGTGAGCGGAGGGGTAACCTATGGCTACACCTTC.

This chain joins TRBV19 and TRBJ1-1; D not certain. Germline loops: CDR1 LNHDA, CDR2 SQIVND (reference sequence). V gave up 7 bases and J gave up 0 bases, with 15 bases separating them. The CDR3 is 15 amino acids. The CDR3 region is CASNHIGLLNTEAFF. CDR3 bases: TGTGCCAGTAATCATATCGGACTGCTGAACACTGAAGCTTTCTTT.

A single count supports this clone. The genes are TRBV11-2 and TRBJ2-1; 13 nucleotides agree with TRBD2. CDR1 is SGHAT, CDR2 FQNNGV, per germline. V lost 5 bases and J lost 9; bases outside the gene matches: 10. This CDR3 is 16 amino acids long. CDR3 DNA sequence: TGTGCCAGCAGCAACGCCGGGACTAGCGGGGAGGGTGAGCAGTTCTTC. It yields the protein CASSNAGTSGEGEQFF.

The rearrangement uses TRBV6-1 and TRBJ2-1; perhaps TRBD2 as D (6 bases). The V gene lost 6 bases and the J gene lost 3 bases, with 15 bases spanning the gap. The germline CDR1 and CDR2 sequences are MNHNS and SASEGT. The CDR3 contains 15 residues. This CDR3 reads CASSPWGRFYNEQFF. Written as DNA, the CDR3 is TGTGCCAGCAGCCCCTGGGGGAGGTTCTACAATGAGCAGTTCTTC.

The gene calls are TRBV29-1 and TRBJ1-2; 10 bases align to TRBD1. The CDR3 contains 15 residues. Germline CDR1 reads SQVTM; CDR2 reads ANQGSEA. After removal of 4 bases from V and 4 bases from J, the junction contained 9 bases not matched to a gene. The CDR3 loop reads CSVVSGTGVFYGYTF. As DNA, the CDR3 is TGCAGCGTTGTGTCAGGGACAGGGGTCTTCTATGGCTACACCTTC.

This chain joins TRBV27 and TRBJ1-2; D is ambiguous. The CDR3 covers 14 residues. Trimming pared 8 bases from V and 5 bases from J, leaving 18 bases between. The germline V gene has CDR1 MNHEY and CDR2 SMNVEV (reference sequence). The CDR3 coding sequence is TGTGCCAGCTGGTCCGGCGGGAAGCAATATGGCTACACCTTC. It yields the protein CASWSGGKQYGYTF.

The chain carries TRBV21-1 and TRBJ2-3; TRBD2 is the table's D call and was not checked against the DNA. TRBV21-1 is marked as a pseudogene. CDR3 length: 16 residues. The CDR3 here is CASSCREPALRVTQYF. The CDR3 nucleotides are TGTGCCAGCAGCTGCCGGGAGCCGGCCCTGAGGGTTACGCAGTATTTT.

The gene calls are TRBV5-1 and TRBJ2-1; possible D gene TRBD2, 6 bases. The V and J ends lost 1 base and 6 bases respectively, with 11 bases between them. The CDR3 covers 14 residues. CDR1 is SGHRS and CDR2 is YFSETQ in the germline V gene. The CDR3 is CASSLQGLINEQFF. CDR3 DNA: TGCGCCAGCAGCTTGCAGGGACTGATCAATGAGCAGTTCTTC.

This sequence joins TRBV6-4 and TRBJ2-1; 11 nucleotides agree with TRBD2. The germline CDR1 and CDR2 sequences are MRHNA and SNTAGT. The CDR3 loop spans 15 amino acids. With V trimmed by 2 bases and J by 4 bases, 1 base remained unmatched. The CDR3 loop reads CASSDGTSGYNEQFF. The CDR3, as DNA: TGTGCCAGCAGTGACGGGACTAGCGGATACAATGAGCAGTTCTTC.

The rearrangement links TRBV15 to TRBJ2-1, with a weak D call TRBD1 (5 bases). V was cut by 2 bases and J by 3 bases, with 11 bases left in between. This CDR3 contains 15 residues. Germline CDR1 and CDR2: LNHNV and YYDKDF (reference sequence). CDR3 loop: CATSRWAGNYNEQFF. The CDR3 bases are TGTGCCACCAGCAGATGGGCAGGGAACTACAATGAGCAGTTCTTC.

This clone was detected only once. The chain joins TRBV6-5 to TRBJ1-5, with a weak D call TRBD1 (6 bases). Deletions cut 5 bases from V and 0 bases from J, with 8 bases between. The V gene's germline CDR1 is MNHEY and CDR2 SVGAGI. The CDR3 is made up of 14 amino acids. CDR3 DNA: TGTGCCAGCAGTAAGGACAGTAGCAATCAGCCCCAGCATTTT. This encodes CASSKDSSNQPQHF.

The chain joins TRBV5-8 to TRBJ2-3; 15 bases match TRBD2. The ends lost 2 bases at V and 6 bases at J; junction bases unmatched: 4. This CDR3 comprises 16 residues. Germline V gene lookup returns CDR1 SGHTS and CDR2 YDEGEE. The CDR3 is CASSFGTSGRRDTQYF. For the CDR3, the DNA is TGTGCCAGCAGCTTCGGGACTAGCGGGAGGAGGGATACGCAGTATTTT.

The rearrangement uses TRBV27 and TRBJ2-3; TRBD1 agrees at 11 bases. The CDR3 consists of 18 residues. Germline trimming cut 2 bases from V and 3 bases from J; bases unmatched to any gene: 10. CDR1 is MNHEY, CDR2 SMNVEV, per germline (reference sequence). The CDR3 protein is CASSLSTLGQGVTDTQYF. The DNA for the CDR3 is TGTGCCAGCAGTTTAAGTACTCTGGGACAGGGGGTAACAGATACGCAGTATTTT.

This chain joins TRBV6-1 and TRBJ2-7, with D possibly TRBD1 on 6 matching bases. The V and J ends lost 2 bases and 3 bases respectively, with 20 bases between them. Germline CDR1 MNHNS, CDR2 SASEGT. This CDR3 region has 17 residues. DNA for the CDR3: TGTGCCAGCAGTGAACCACTCCCCACGGGACACCTCTACGAGCAGTACTTC. Its translation is CASSEPLPTGHLYEQYF.

The rearrangement joins TRBV5-4 to TRBJ1-2; TRBD1 matches 10 bases. This CDR3 has 18 residues. Germline assignment: CDR1 SGHNT and CDR2 YYREEE (reference sequence). The junction had 14 bases not matched to a gene; V was cut back by 4 bases and J by 2 bases. CDR3 residues: CASSMPGQGLPPNYGYTF. CDR3 DNA: TGTGCCAGCAGCATGCCGGGACAGGGGCTACCACCGAACTATGGCTACACCTTC.

The CDR3 here is CASSHQDYSGQVYEQYF. The CDR3, as DNA: TGCGCCAGCAGCCATCAAGATTATTCGGGACAGGTCTACGAGCAGTACTTC. The chain combines TRBV4-1 with TRBJ2-7, with 8 bases identical to TRBD1. CDR1 is MGHRA, CDR2 YSYEKL, per germline. This CDR3 has 17 amino acids. Trimming cost V 3 bases and J 3 bases; bases outside gene matches: 13.